Here is one TCR beta chain with its context. These data originate in a study of control samples from healthy donors and cancer patients. This CDR3 is 14 amino acids long. The germline gives CDR1 SGHRS, CDR2 YFSETQ. Unmatched junction bases numbered 4, after V lost 4 bases and J lost 0 bases. Libraries were prepared by immunoSEQ multiplex PCR; TCRdb keeps only in-frame clonotypes and omits some of them. The table includes about 190,000 clones, 91% detected once. The specimen was blood. The TCR sequence derives from a young man in good health. This chain uses TRBV5-1 with TRBJ2-7; TRBD2 agrees at 7 bases. CDR3 in amino acids: CASSLGGISYEQYF. CDR3 bases: TGCGCCAGCAGCCTGGGGGGGATCTCCTACGAGCAGTACTTC.